The 20 T cell receptor beta chains below come from one sample, sequenced in a study of radiotherapy plus CTLA-4 blockade in lung cancer. Using immunoSEQ multiplex PCR, the repertoire was profiled, and TCRdb retains in-frame clones only, with some absent. The profile shows roughly 75,000 clones, about 84% of them singletons. The sample in question was peripheral blood, obtained from a patient treated with radiotherapy plus ipilimumab. Every receptor here comes from a human donor with non-small cell lung cancer who had stable disease on radiotherapy plus ipilimumab.

This clone has only one observation. This sequence joins TRBV28 and TRBJ2-5, with TRBD1 identical over 7 bases. Germline V gene sequence: CDR1 MDHEN, CDR2 SYDVKM. Losses at the gene ends were 5 bases for V and 4 bases for J; bases not matched to a gene: 10. The CDR3 totals 15 residues. The chain's CDR3 is CASSPRQGWGETQYF. CDR3 DNA sequence: TGTGCCAGCAGTCCCCGACAGGGATGGGGAGAGACCCAGTACTTC.

The chain employs TRBV4-1 and TRBJ2-1, with D possibly TRBD2 on 6 matching bases. Germline lookup yields CDR1 MGHRA and CDR2 YSYEKL. V shed 4 bases and J shed 7 bases, with 11 bases lying between them. The CDR3 spans 13 residues. Here the CDR3 DNA reads TGCGCCAGCAGCCCTACTAGCTGGAATGAGCAGTTCTTC. Its protein is CASSPTSWNEQFF.

The chain carries TRBV9 and TRBJ2-7; 13 bases align to TRBD2. The trim removed 3 bases at V and 7 bases at J, leaving 7 bases unmatched. The CDR3 consists of 15 residues. In germline, CDR1 is SGDLS, CDR2 YYNGEE. CDR3 bases: TGTGCCAGCAGCGAAACGGGACTAGCGGGAAAGGAGCAGTACTTC. Protein: CASSETGLAGKEQYF.

This chain uses TRBV2 with TRBJ1-2, with D unresolved. This CDR3 is built from 12 residues. Germline assignment: CDR1 SNHLY and CDR2 FYNNEI. Deletions cut 5 bases from V and 8 bases from J, with 12 bases between. CDR3 DNA sequence: TGTGCCAGCAGTTCCCGGTCCTTCGGCTACACCTTC. Its translation: CASSSRSFGYTF.

V usage is TRBV27 and J usage is TRBJ2-3, with 8 bases that match TRBD2. V shed 2 bases and J 1 base; nucleotides not matched to a gene: 11. Per the germline V gene, CDR1 is MNHEY and CDR2 is SMNVEV (reference sequence). The CDR3 sequence is 18 residues long. CDR3 sequence reads: CASSLRRGVGRGTDTQYF. CDR3 bases: TGTGCCAGCAGTTTACGGCGGGGGGTGGGGAGAGGCACAGATACGCAGTATTTT.

This clone has just a few counts. The chain recombines TRBV5-4 with TRBJ2-1; D tentatively reads TRBD1 or TRBD2 (6 bases each). This CDR3 comprises 15 residues. The germline V and J ends were trimmed by 6 bases and 9 bases, with 22 bases remaining between them. Germline CDR1 reads SGHNT; CDR2 reads YYREEE (reference sequence). The CDR3 coding sequence is TGTGCCAGCAACCGGGGGTTCCGGGACAATAGTGAGCAGTTCTTC. This codes for CASNRGFRDNSEQFF.

V is TRBV6-6 and J is TRBJ1-1, with D possibly being TRBD1 (5 bases). This CDR3 has 13 residues. Germline V CDR1 and CDR2: MNHNY, SVGAGI (reference sequence). Trimming pared 6 bases from V and 5 bases from J, leaving 13 bases between. CDR3 DNA sequence: TGTGCCAGCAGGGGGACCTTAGGGACTGAAGCTTTCTTT. Translation: CASRGTLGTEAFF.

This chain links TRBV18 with TRBJ2-1, with TRBD2 as a possible D gene (6 bases). Germline values: CDR1 KGHSH, CDR2 LQKENI. This CDR3 has 12 residues. V gave up 2 bases and J gave up 7 bases, with 6 bases separating them. The chain's CDR3 is CASSPGRNEQFF. The CDR3 DNA reads as TGTGCCAGCTCACCAGGGAGGAATGAGCAGTTCTTC.

The chain uses TRBV16 and TRBJ1-1; tentatively, D is TRBD1 (5 bases). Per germline, CDR1 KGHSY and CDR2 FQNENV. Trimming shortened V by 0 bases and J by 5 bases, and 7 bases separated the two germline ends. The CDR3 is made up of 13 amino acids. The CDR3 sequence is CASSQSGGTEAFF. Here the CDR3 DNA reads TGTGCCAGCAGCCAATCGGGGGGGACTGAAGCTTTCTTT. Full variable domain (rest looked up from reference TRBV16 and TRBJ1-1): GEEVAQTPKHLVRGEGQKAKLYCAPIKGHSYVFWYQQVLKNEFKFLISFQNENVFDETGMPKERFSAKCLPNSPCSLEIQATKLEDSAVYFCASSQSGGTEAFFGQGTRLTVV.

V usage is TRBV28 and J usage is TRBJ2-3; no clear D gene. The CDR3 extends over 14 amino acids. The V gene lost 3 bases and the J gene lost 10 bases, with 17 bases spanning the gap. Germline V lookup: CDR1 MDHEN, CDR2 SYDVKM. The CDR3 DNA is TGTGCCAGCAGTTTCCCCACGCCCCCTCGGGCGCAGTATTTT. This codes for CASSFPTPPRAQYF.

This chain links TRBV19 with TRBJ2-7; perhaps TRBD1 as D (6 bases). Trimming shortened V by 6 bases and J by 0 bases, and 15 bases separated the two germline ends. The CDR3 is made up of 15 amino acids. Germline lookup yields CDR1 LNHDA and CDR2 SQIVND (reference sequence). Written as DNA, the CDR3 is TGTGCCAGTAGCCCTCACAGGGCCAGCTCCTACGAGCAGTACTTC. Translated, it gives CASSPHRASSYEQYF.

The gene calls are TRBV9 and TRBJ2-2; 8 bases map to TRBD1. The CDR3 extends over 13 amino acids. Germline-derived CDR1 and CDR2 are SGDLS and YYNGEE. With V trimmed by 5 bases and J by 6 bases, 3 bases remained unmatched. For the CDR3, the DNA is TGTGCCAGCAGTGACAGGGGAGCCGGGGAGCTGTTTTTT. It encodes CASSDRGAGELFF.

This rearrangement joins TRBV2 to TRBJ2-7; tentatively, D is TRBD2 (5 bases). Germline CDR1 and CDR2: SNHLY and FYNNEI. The CDR3 runs to 12 residues. The V gene lost 6 bases and the J gene lost 9 bases, with 15 bases spanning the gap. CDR3 sequence reads: CASSQARGRQYF. The CDR3 DNA reads as TGTGCCAGCAGCCAGGCTCGGGGAAGGCAGTACTTC.

This clone was seen more than once but under ten times. The rearrangement joins TRBV2 to TRBJ1-1; D call uncertain. Between the trimmed V and J ends, which lost 7 bases and 5 bases, there was a span of 17 bases. CDR3 size: 14 residues. The germline CDR1 and CDR2 sequences are SNHLY and FYNNEI. This chain's CDR3 is CASKKDGGGTEAFF. In nucleotides, the CDR3 is TGTGCCAGCAAGAAGGACGGTGGTGGGACTGAAGCTTTCTTT.

V usage is TRBV5-1 and J usage is TRBJ2-1; 16 positions match TRBD2. The CDR3 has 21 amino acids. Looked up from germline, CDR1 is SGHRS and CDR2 is YFSETQ. V was clipped by 0 bases and J by 2 bases; unmatched bases: 11. The CDR3 sequence is CASSLGGTSGRAIATYNEQFF. DNA for the CDR3: TGCGCCAGCAGCTTGGGAGGGACTAGCGGGAGGGCGATCGCAACCTACAATGAGCAGTTCTTC.

The J gene is TRBJ2-7, the V gene TRBV7-2; D is uncertain. The germline V and J ends were trimmed by 5 bases and 3 bases, with 5 bases remaining between them. CDR3 length equals 11 residues. Germline CDR1 and CDR2: SGHTA and FQGNSA. This CDR3 reads CASSKSYEQYF. The DNA of the CDR3 is TGTGCCAGCAGCAAAAGCTACGAGCAGTACTTC.

Comments on this clone: Other DNA sequences from this sample encode an identical CDR3 as well. The chain is built from TRBV11-1 and TRBJ2-6; the D gene is possibly TRBD1 (7 bases). V was trimmed by 4 bases and J by 0 bases, leaving 13 bases between them. Germline CDR1 SGHAT, CDR2 FQDESV (reference sequence). CDR3 length: 17 amino acids. The CDR3 is CASSSRGRTSGANVLTF. DNA of the CDR3: TGTGCCAGCAGCTCCAGGGGGAGGACCTCTGGGGCCAACGTCCTGACTTTC.

The sample holds one count of this clone. The genes are TRBV5-1 and TRBJ2-1; maybe TRBD2 (5 bases). Per germline, CDR1 SGHRS and CDR2 YFSETQ. V lost 0 bases, J lost 0 bases, and 10 bases lay in between. This CDR3 contains 16 residues. CDR3 DNA: TGCGCCAGCAGCTTGGCCCCGGGGTCCTCCTACAATGAGCAGTTCTTC. It is translated as CASSLAPGSSYNEQFF.

The chain has TRBV5-5 and TRBJ2-5, with 12 bases fitting TRBD2. Trimming removed 4 bases from V and 1 base from J; junction bases left unmatched: 5. Germline CDR1 SGHKS, CDR2 YYEKEE (reference sequence). The CDR3 sequence is 16 residues long. CDR3 in amino acids: CASSPLAGGLQETQYF. CDR3 DNA sequence: TGTGCCAGCAGCCCACTAGCGGGGGGCCTCCAAGAGACCCAGTACTTC.

V is TRBV6-6 and J is TRBJ2-3; D perhaps matches TRBD2 (7 bases). V gave up 0 bases and J gave up 1 base, with 8 bases separating them. The CDR3 totals 15 residues. The germline CDR1 and CDR2 sequences are MNHNY and SVGAGI (reference sequence). The CDR3 DNA is TGTGCCAGCAGTTACTCGGGGGGGCGCACAGATACGCAGTATTTT. Its protein product is CASSYSGGRTDTQYF.